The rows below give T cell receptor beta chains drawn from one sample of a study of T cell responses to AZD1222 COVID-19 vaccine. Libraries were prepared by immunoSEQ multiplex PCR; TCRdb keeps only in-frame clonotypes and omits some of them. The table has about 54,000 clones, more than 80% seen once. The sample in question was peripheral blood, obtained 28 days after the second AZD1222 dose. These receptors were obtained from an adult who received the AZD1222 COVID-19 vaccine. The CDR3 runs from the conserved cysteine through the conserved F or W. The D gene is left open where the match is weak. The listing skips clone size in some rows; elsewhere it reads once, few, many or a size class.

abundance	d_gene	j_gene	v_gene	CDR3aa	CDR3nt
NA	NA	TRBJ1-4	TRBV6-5	CASSYQGKLFF	TGTGCCAGCAGTTACCAGGGAAAACTGTTTTTT
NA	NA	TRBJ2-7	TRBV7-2	CASSQTAGLSYEQYF	TGTGCCAGCAGCCAAACAGCGGGTCTCTCCTACGAGCAGTACTTC
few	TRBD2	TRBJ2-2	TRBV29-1	CSTRTSGTGELFF	TGCAGCACGAGGACTAGCGGCACCGGGGAGCTGTTTTTT
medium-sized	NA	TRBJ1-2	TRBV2	CASSGSTLGYGYTF	TGTGCCAGCAGTGGTAGCACCTTGGGGTATGGCTACACCTTC
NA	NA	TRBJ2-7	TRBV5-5	CASSFSYEQYF	TGTGCCAGCAGCTTCTCCTACGAGCAGTACTTC
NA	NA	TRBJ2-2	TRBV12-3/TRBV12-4	CASSLRAPGELFF	TGTGCCAGCAGTTTACGAGCTCCCGGGGAGCTGTTTTTT
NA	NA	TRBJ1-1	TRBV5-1	CASSWGGTEAFF	TGCGCCAGCAGCTGGGGTGGCACTGAAGCTTTCTTT
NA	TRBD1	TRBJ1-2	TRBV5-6	CASSLGRGRSAF	TGTGCCAGCAGCTTGGGCAGGGGGCGATCAGCGTTC
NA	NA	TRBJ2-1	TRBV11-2	CASSSYQGVSYNEQFF	TGTGCCAGCAGCTCTTATCAAGGGGTCTCCTACAATGAGCAGTTCTTC
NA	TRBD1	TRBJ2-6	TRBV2	CASSEQGVGANVLTF	TGTGCCAGCAGTGAGCAGGGGGTAGGGGCCAACGTCCTGACTTTC
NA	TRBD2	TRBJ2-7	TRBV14	CASSHSASGRARTTTRQYF	TGTGCCAGCAGCCACTCCGCTAGCGGGAGGGCCAGGACGACTACGAGGCAGTACTTC
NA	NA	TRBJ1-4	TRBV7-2	CASSPSTGEKLFF	TGTGCCAGCAGCCCTTCGACCGGCGAAAAACTGTTTTTT
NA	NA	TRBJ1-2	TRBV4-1	CASSDGSYGYTF	TGCGCCAGCAGTGACGGAAGCTATGGCTACACCTTC
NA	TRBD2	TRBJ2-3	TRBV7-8	CASSPSSGGTDTQYF	TGTGCCAGCAGCCCTTCTAGCGGGGGCACAGATACGCAGTATTTT
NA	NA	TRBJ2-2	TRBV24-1	CATSDPSAGELFF	TGTGCCACCAGTGACCCTAGCGCCGGGGAGCTGTTTTTT
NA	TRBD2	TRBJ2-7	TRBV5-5	CASSLGSSGYFDSSYEQYF	TGTGCCAGCAGCTTGGGATCTAGCGGCTACTTTGATAGCTCCTACGAGCAGTACTTC
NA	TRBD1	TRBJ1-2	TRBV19	CASSISGQGRNTF	TGTGCCAGTAGTATTTCGGGACAGGGTAGGAACACCTTC
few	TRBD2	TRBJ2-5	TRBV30	CAWRGTSEETQYF	TGTGCCTGGAGGGGGACTAGCGAAGAGACCCAGTACTTC
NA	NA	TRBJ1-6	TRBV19	CASSLRAEDSPLHF	TGTGCCAGTAGTCTCCGGGCCGAGGATTCACCCCTCCACTTT
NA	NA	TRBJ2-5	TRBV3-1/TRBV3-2	CASSPWAIQETQYF	TGTGCCAGCAGCCCCTGGGCGATCCAAGAGACCCAGTACTTC
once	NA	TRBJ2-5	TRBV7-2	CASSPRGPGRNQETQYF	TGTGCCAGCAGCCCACGCGGTCCGGGACGTAACCAAGAGACCCAGTACTTC
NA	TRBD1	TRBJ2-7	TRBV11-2	CASSLAPTGAHEQYF	TGTGCCAGCAGCTTAGCTCCAACAGGGGCCCACGAGCAGTACTTC
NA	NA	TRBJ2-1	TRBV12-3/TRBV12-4	CASRLSRYEQFF	TGTGCCAGCAGGCTCTCTAGGTATGAGCAGTTCTTC
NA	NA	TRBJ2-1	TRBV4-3	CASSQDTGPRNEQFF	TGCGCCAGCAGCCAAGATACAGGTCCACGGAATGAGCAGTTCTTC
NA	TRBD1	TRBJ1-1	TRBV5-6	CANSRKPGIPNRQGRAFF	TGTGCCAACAGCCGAAAGCCGGGTATACCAAACAGACAGGGCCGAGCTTTCTTT
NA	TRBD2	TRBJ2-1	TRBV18	CASSPPGLVGGNEQFF	TGTGCCAGCTCACCACCGGGACTAGTGGGAGGCAATGAGCAGTTCTTC
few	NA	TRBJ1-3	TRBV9	CASSVTYPSSGNTIYF	TGTGCCAGCAGCGTAACTTACCCGAGCTCTGGAAACACCATATATTTT
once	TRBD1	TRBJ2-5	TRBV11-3	CASSPDRDETQYF	TGTGCCAGCAGCCCTGACAGGGACGAGACCCAGTACTTC
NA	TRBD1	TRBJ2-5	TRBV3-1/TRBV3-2	CASSLGTGGRETQYF	TGTGCCAGCAGCCTTGGGACAGGGGGGAGGGAGACCCAGTACTTC
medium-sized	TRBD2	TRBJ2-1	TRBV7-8	CASSFGLAGGLEQFF	TGTGCCAGCAGCTTCGGACTAGCGGGAGGCTTGGAGCAGTTCTTC
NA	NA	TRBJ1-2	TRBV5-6	CASSSGGLYGYTF	TGTGCCAGCAGCTCCGGAGGACTCTATGGCTACACCTTC
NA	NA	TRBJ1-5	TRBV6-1	CASSDFSNQPQHF	TGTGCCAGCAGTGATTTTAGCAATCAGCCCCAGCATTTT